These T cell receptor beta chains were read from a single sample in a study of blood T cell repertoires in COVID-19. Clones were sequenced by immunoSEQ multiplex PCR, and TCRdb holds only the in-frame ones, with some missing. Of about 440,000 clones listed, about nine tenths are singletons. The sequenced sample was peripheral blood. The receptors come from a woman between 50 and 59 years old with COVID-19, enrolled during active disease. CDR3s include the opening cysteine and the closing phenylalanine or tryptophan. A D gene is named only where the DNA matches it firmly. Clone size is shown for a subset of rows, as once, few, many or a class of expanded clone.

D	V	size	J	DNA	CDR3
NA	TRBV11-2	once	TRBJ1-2	TGTGCCAGCAGCCCAAGCGGTAACAACTATGGCTACACCTTC	CASSPSGNNYGYTF
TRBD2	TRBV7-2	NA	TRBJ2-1	TGTGCCAGCAACACCGGCCCAGGTCTAGCGGGGCTGAATGAGCAGTTCTTC	CASNTGPGLAGLNEQFF
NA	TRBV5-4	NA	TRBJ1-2	TGTGCCAGCAGTCTACAGGGTGCCTATGGCTACACCTTC	CASSLQGAYGYTF
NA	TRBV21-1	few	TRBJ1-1	TGTGCCAGCAGCAAAGGTTATTTACAGGGAGTAAACACTGAAGCTTTCTTT	CASSKGYLQGVNTEAFF
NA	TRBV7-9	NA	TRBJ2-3	TGTGCCAGCAGCTTAAGTTTCGCGGCGGGGGCTAGCACAGATACGCAGTATTTT	CASSLSFAAGASTDTQYF
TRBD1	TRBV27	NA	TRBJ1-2	TGTGCCAGCAGTTGGGACAGTAACTATGGCTACACCTTC	CASSWDSNYGYTF
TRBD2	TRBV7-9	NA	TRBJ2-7	TGTGCCAGCAGCTCCTCCATTACTAGCGGGGGGTCCTACGAGCAGTACTTC	CASSSSITSGGSYEQYF
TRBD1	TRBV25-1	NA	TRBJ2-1	TGTGCCAGCCGGGGGGACAGGGCCTACAATGAGCAGTTCTTC	CASRGDRAYNEQFF
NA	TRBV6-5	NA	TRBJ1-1	TGTGCCAGCCGGAACCGGGGAGGGGCCTCTGAAGCTTTCTTT	CASRNRGGASEAFF
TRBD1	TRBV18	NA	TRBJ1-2	TGTGCCAGCTCACCACGACAGGGACTGGACTATGGCTACACCTTC	CASSPRQGLDYGYTF
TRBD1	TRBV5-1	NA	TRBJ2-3	TGCGCCAGCAGCTTGGCGACAGGGGCTAGCACAGATACGCAGTATTTT	CASSLATGASTDTQYF
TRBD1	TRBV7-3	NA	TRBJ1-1	TGTGCCAGCAGCTCCGAGGACAGGGGAACGGCTGAAGCTTTCTTT	CASSSEDRGTAEAFF